This T cell receptor (beta chain) was identified in a study of regulatory T cells in long-lasting Graves disease. The germline V gene encodes CDR1 SEHNR and CDR2 FQNEAQ (reference sequence). The CDR3 is made up of 12 amino acids. V lost 4 bases and J lost 7, with 10 bases in between. Time point of the sample: newly diagnosed GD, antithyroid drugs for less than 3 months. The TCR library used RNA extracted from PBMCs. Tubes containing EDTA received approximately 9 milliliters of drawn peripheral blood. In its sample, this clonotype was seen many times. HTBI primers from iRepertoire and Arm-PCR of CDR3 regions yielded the TCR beta libraries. TCRdb itself ran the multiplex PCR reads through MiXCR, one entry per CDR3 protein. This table has about 530,000 distinct CDR3 sequences, about 16% appearing once. These data were also filed under a second study, of T cells in Graves' hyperthyroidism and ophthalmopathy.

This clonotype was sampled from a woman aged 40 to 65 with Graves disease. The sequencing used peripheral blood mononuclear cells (PBMCs), collected at new diagnosis, from a patient treated with antithyroid drugs. The chain uses TRBV7-9 and TRBJ1-2; D is unresolved. CDR3 sequence reads: CASSSGLGGYTF. CDR3 coding DNA: TGTGCCAGCAGCTCTGGGTTGGGTGGCTACACCTTC.